The 7 T cell receptor beta chains below were found in one sample sequenced in a study of cytomegalovirus exposure and HLA in healthy donors. The primer mix had 60 Vbeta and 13 Jbeta primers. Produced via immunoSEQ multiplex PCR; TCRdb's table is partial and in-frame only. Among around 100,000 clones listed, approximately 66% were seen once. The sample was PBMCs. The source is a woman in her fifties or sixties in good health and CMV-seronegative.

The chain has TRBV6-6 and TRBJ2-1; D not resolved. The CDR3 extends over 12 amino acids. Germline V gene data show CDR1 as MNHNY and CDR2 as SVGAGI (reference sequence). Trimming stripped 4 bases from V and 9 bases from J, with 10 bases between. CDR3 amino acids: CASSSVSVEQFF. The CDR3, as DNA: TGTGCCAGCAGTTCCGTTAGTGTTGAGCAGTTCTTC.

The genes are TRBV4-3 and TRBJ1-1; D is perhaps TRBD1 (5 bases). Germline V CDR1 and CDR2: LGHNA, YSLEER. Deletions cut 5 bases from V and 6 bases from J, with 13 bases between. CDR3 length: 13 amino acids. The CDR3 protein is CASSTTWGAEAFF. The CDR3 DNA reads as TGCGCCAGCAGCACCACCTGGGGGGCTGAAGCTTTCTTT.

This clone was counted only a few times. V is TRBV7-9 and J is TRBJ2-5; 8 bases agree with TRBD1. The V segment lost 2 bases and the J segment 1 base; nucleotides outside the gene matches: 3. The length of the CDR3 is 15 residues. Germline CDR1 SEHNR, CDR2 FQNEAQ (reference sequence). In nucleotides, the CDR3 is TGTGCCAGCAGCTTACTAGGGACAGGCCAAGAGACCCAGTACTTC. Protein sequence: CASSLLGTGQETQYF.

The V and J genes are TRBV7-2 and TRBJ2-5; D is possibly TRBD1 (5 bases). Trimming removed 2 bases from V and 5 bases from J, with 18 bases in between. The germline gives CDR1 SGHTA, CDR2 FQGNSA. This CDR3 region has 16 residues. The CDR3 DNA sequence: TGTGCCAGCAGCTTAACCAGGGCAGGGATGGGTGAGACCCAGTACTTC. Protein: CASSLTRAGMGETQYF.

This chain uses TRBV2 with TRBJ1-5; 7 nucleotides match TRBD1. The trim removed 4 bases at V and 4 bases at J, leaving 4 bases unmatched. The CDR3 extends over 14 amino acids. Per the germline V gene, CDR1 is SNHLY and CDR2 is FYNNEI. CDR3 protein: CASSGQGDNQPQHF. The CDR3 bases are TGTGCCAGCAGTGGGCAGGGGGATAATCAGCCCCAGCATTTT.

The genes are TRBV7-9 and TRBJ1-2; TRBD1 matches 9 bases. V lost 5 bases to trimming and J lost 5 bases; unmatched junction nucleotides: 3. This CDR3 is 13 amino acids long. In germline, CDR1 is SEHNR, CDR2 FQNEAQ (reference sequence). The CDR3 sequence is CASSRDRDYGYTF. CDR3 nucleotides: TGTGCCAGCAGCCGGGACAGGGATTATGGCTACACCTTC.

This clone was observed once. The chain is built from TRBV4-3 and TRBJ2-6, with 11 bases lining up with TRBD2. Germline assignment: CDR1 LGHNA and CDR2 YSLEER. The CDR3 extends over 20 amino acids. Trimming took 2 bases from V and 0 from J; bases not matched to a gene: 9. The CDR3 reads CASSQSSGLAGHSGANVLTF. CDR3 bases: TGCGCCAGCAGCCAATCTAGTGGACTAGCGGGTCACTCTGGGGCCAACGTCCTGACTTTC.